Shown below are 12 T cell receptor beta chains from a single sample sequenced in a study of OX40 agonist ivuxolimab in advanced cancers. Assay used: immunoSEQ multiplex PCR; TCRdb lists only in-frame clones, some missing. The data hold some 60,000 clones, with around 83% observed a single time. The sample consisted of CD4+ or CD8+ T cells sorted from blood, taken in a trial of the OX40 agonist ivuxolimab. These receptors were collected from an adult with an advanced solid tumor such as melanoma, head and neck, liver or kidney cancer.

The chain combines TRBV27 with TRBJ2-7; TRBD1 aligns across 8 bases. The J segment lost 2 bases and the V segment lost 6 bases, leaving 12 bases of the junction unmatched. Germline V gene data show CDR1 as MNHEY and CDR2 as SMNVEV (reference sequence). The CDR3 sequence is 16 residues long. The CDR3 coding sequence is TGTGCCAGCAGCAGAGCTTCGGGACAGGTACCCTACGAGCAGTACTTC. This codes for CASSRASGQVPYEQYF.

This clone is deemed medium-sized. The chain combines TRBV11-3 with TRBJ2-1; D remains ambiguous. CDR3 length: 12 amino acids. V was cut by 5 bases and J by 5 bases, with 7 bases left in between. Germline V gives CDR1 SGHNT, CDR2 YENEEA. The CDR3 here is CASSGWDNEQFF. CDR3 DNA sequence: TGTGCCAGCAGCGGGTGGGACAATGAGCAGTTCTTC. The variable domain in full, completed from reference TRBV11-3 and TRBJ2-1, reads EAGVVQSPRYKIIEKKQPVAFWCNPISGHNTLYWYLQNLGQGPELLIRYENEEAVDDSQLPKDRFSAERLKGVDSTLKIQPAELGDSAVYLCASSGWDNEQFFGPGTRLTVL.

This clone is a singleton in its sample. This CDR3 reads CASSQMGLAGGNEQFF. The CDR3 DNA reads as TGTGCCAGCAGCCAGATGGGACTAGCGGGGGGCAATGAGCAGTTCTTC. This chain joins TRBV7-2 and TRBJ2-1; TRBD2 matches 15 bases. V gave up 5 bases and J gave up 6 bases; unmatched junction bases: 5. Germline assignment: CDR1 SGHTA and CDR2 FQGNSA. This CDR3 spans 16 amino acids.

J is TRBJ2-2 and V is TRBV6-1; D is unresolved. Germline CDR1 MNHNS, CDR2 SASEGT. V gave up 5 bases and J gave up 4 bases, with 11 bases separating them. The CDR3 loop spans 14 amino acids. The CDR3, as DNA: TGTGCCAGCAGTACCGAACACCGCACCGGGGAGCTGTTTTTT. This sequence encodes CASSTEHRTGELFF.

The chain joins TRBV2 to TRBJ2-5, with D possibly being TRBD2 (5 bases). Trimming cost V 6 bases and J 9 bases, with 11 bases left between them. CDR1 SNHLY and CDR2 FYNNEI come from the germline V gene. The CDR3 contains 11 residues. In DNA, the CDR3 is TGTGCCAGCAGGGCCTTGGGAGCCCAGTACTTC. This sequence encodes CASRALGAQYF.

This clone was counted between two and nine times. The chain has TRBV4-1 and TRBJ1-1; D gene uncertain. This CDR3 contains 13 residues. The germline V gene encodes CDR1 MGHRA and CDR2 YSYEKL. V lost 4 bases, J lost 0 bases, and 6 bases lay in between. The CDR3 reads CASSPGMNTEAFF. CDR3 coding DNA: TGCGCCAGCAGCCCTGGAATGAACACTGAAGCTTTCTTT.

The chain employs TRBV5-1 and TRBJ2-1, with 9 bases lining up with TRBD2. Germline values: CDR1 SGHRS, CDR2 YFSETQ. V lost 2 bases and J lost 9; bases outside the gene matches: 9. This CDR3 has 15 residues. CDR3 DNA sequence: TGCGCCAGCAGCTTAGAGGGACTAGCTTCGCGTGAGCAGTTCTTC. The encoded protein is CASSLEGLASREQFF.

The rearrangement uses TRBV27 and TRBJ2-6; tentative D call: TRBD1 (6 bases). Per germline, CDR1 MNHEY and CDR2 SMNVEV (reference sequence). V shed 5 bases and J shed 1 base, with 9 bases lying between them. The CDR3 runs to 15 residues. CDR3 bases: TGTGCCAGCAGTCGTACAGGGTCTGGGGCCAACGTCCTGACTTTC. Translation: CASSRTGSGANVLTF.

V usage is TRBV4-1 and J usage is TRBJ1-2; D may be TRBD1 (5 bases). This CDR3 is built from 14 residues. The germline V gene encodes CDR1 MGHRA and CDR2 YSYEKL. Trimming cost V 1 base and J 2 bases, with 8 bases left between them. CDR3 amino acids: CASSQVGENYGYTF. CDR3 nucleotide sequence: TGCGCCAGCAGCCAAGTAGGGGAGAACTATGGCTACACCTTC.

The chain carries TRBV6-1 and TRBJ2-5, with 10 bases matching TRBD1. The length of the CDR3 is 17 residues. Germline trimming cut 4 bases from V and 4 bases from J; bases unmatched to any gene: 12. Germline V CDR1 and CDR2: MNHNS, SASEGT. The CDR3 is CASSVGQGVTPGETQYF. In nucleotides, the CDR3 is TGTGCCAGCAGTGTTGGACAGGGGGTAACCCCCGGAGAGACCCAGTACTTC.

As DNA, the CDR3 is TGTGCCAGCAGCCGTAAATCCGGCCCCTCGGCAGATGAGCAGTTCTTC. Its protein is CASSRKSGPSADEQFF. The rearrangement uses TRBV7-7 and TRBJ2-1, with D unresolved. Germline V gene data show CDR1 as SSHAT and CDR2 as FNYEAQ (reference sequence). Deletions cut 5 bases from V and 8 bases from J, with 22 bases between. The CDR3 is 16 residues long.

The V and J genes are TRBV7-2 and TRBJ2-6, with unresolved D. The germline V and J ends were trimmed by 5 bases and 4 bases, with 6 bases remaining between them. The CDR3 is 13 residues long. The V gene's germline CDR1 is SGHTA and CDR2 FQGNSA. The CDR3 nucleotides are TGTGCCAGCAGCCGACGCGGGGCCAACGTCCTGACTTTC. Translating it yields CASSRRGANVLTF. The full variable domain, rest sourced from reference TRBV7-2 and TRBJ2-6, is GAGVSQSPSNKVTEKGKDVELRCDPISGHTALYWYRQSLGQGLEFLIYFQGNSAPDKSGLPSDRFSAERTGGSVSTLTIQRTQQEDSAVYLCASSRRGANVLTFGAGSRLTVL.